This T cell receptor beta chain stems from a study of T cell changes during pregnancy in multiple sclerosis. Germline V CDR1 and CDR2: SGHRS, YFSETQ. J lost 1 base, V lost 2 bases, and 7 bases had no gene match. The CDR3 totals 17 residues. Assay: immunoSEQ multiplex PCR; the TCRdb copy retains only in-frame clones and omits some. The data hold 85,000 to 130,000 clones, with around 93% observed a single time. The sequence derives from a female donor with multiple sclerosis, enrolled in a pregnancy study. This chain joins TRBV5-1 and TRBJ1-1, with 11 bases fitting TRBD1. The sequencing used peripheral blood, collected before pregnancy. CDR3 DNA sequence: TGCGCCAGCAGCTTCAGGACAGGGGGCGAGCAGAACACTGAAGCTTTCTTT. Translating it yields CASSFRTGGEQNTEAFF.